This is a list of T cell receptor beta chains from one sample in a study of T cell responses to AZD1222 COVID-19 vaccine. This table comes from immunoSEQ multiplex PCR, and its TCRdb copy is limited to in-frame clones, with some not included. This sample carries approximately 150,000 clones, 90% of them seen once, and the ten largest clones take approximately 3%. Sequencing used peripheral blood, obtained on day 0 of AZD1222 vaccination. The receptors come from an adult in good health. CDR3s include the opening cysteine and the closing phenylalanine or tryptophan. Fields, in order: clone size, D gene, J gene, V gene, CDR3 protein, CDR3 DNA. A D gene is named only where the DNA matches it firmly. Clone size is not always given. Where it is, it says once, few, many or a class for expanded clones.

-,-,TRBJ2-5,TRBV9,CASSVDGQPQETQYF,TGTGCCAGCAGCGTAGACGGACAGCCCCAAGAGACCCAGTACTTC
-,-,TRBJ2-7,TRBV18,CASSPRDTPTPYEQYF,TGTGCCAGCTCACCACGGGACACACCTACACCCTACGAGCAGTACTTC
once,-,TRBJ1-4,TRBV5-1,CASAAGDREKLFF,TGCGCCAGCGCCGCAGGGGATCGGGAAAAACTGTTTTTT
-,-,TRBJ2-7,TRBV7-2,CASSPPGYEQYF,TGTGCCAGCAGCCCCCCAGGGTACGAGCAGTACTTC
-,-,TRBJ2-7,TRBV29-1,CSVYGGKGAYEQYF,TGCAGCGTCTATGGGGGGAAAGGGGCCTACGAGCAGTACTTC
-,-,TRBJ2-1,TRBV9,CASSVAWERSYNEQFF,TGTGCCAGCAGCGTAGCTTGGGAGCGTTCCTACAATGAGCAGTTCTTC
-,TRBD1,TRBJ1-6,TRBV2,CASLPRQGNSPLHF,TGTGCCAGCCTCCCGAGACAGGGCAATTCACCCCTCCACTTT
-,-,TRBJ1-5,TRBV12-3/TRBV12-4,CASRNTGSQPQHF,TGTGCCAGCAGGAACACAGGGTCTCAGCCCCAGCATTTT
-,-,TRBJ1-4,TRBV11-2,CASSLEPQGLNEKLFF,TGTGCCAGCAGCTTAGAACCCCAGGGGCTAAATGAAAAACTGTTTTTT
-,TRBD1,TRBJ1-2,TRBV27,CASSSYRGNNYGYTF,TGTGCCAGCAGTTCTTACAGGGGAAATAACTATGGCTACACCTTC
-,-,TRBJ1-6,TRBV2,CASRGSGNDNSPLHF,TGTGCCAGCAGGGGATCGGGAAACGATAATTCACCCCTCCACTTT
-,-,TRBJ2-3,TRBV9,CASSLTSPGRSTDTQYF,TGTGCCAGCAGCCTCACGTCGCCAGGGAGGAGCACAGATACGCAGTATTTT
few,-,TRBJ1-5,TRBV9,CASSVGGYGQPQHF,TGTGCCAGCAGCGTGGGGGGGTATGGTCAGCCCCAGCATTTT
-,TRBD1,TRBJ2-5,TRBV9,CASSVPGQGETQYF,TGTGCCAGCAGCGTTCCAGGACAGGGGGAGACCCAGTACTTC
-,TRBD1,TRBJ1-2,TRBV15,CATTSGGGGNYGYTF,TGTGCCACCACCTCAGGGGGGGGTGGGAACTATGGCTACACCTTC
-,-,TRBJ1-2,TRBV11-2,CASSLGTGYGYTF,TGTGCCAGCAGCTTAGGAACAGGATATGGCTACACCTTC
few,-,TRBJ2-7,TRBV7-9,CASSDGIVPYEQYF,TGTGCCAGCAGCGACGGGATCGTCCCCTACGAGCAGTACTTC
-,-,TRBJ1-6,TRBV13,CASSLGRSPLHF,TGTGCCAGCAGCTTAGGCCGGTCACCCCTCCACTTT
-,TRBD1,TRBJ2-7,TRBV6-5,CASSSRNRGTYEQYF,TGTGCCAGCAGTTCACGTAACAGGGGCACCTACGAGCAGTACTTC
few,-,TRBJ1-2,TRBV5-1,CASSFNAALYGYTF,TGCGCCAGCAGCTTCAACGCAGCCCTCTATGGCTACACCTTC
-,-,TRBJ2-6,TRBV19,CASEIAGANVLTF,TGTGCCTCGGAAATCGCTGGGGCCAACGTCCTGACTTTC
-,-,TRBJ1-3,TRBV9,CASSLSGGGNTIYF,TGTGCCAGCAGCCTCAGCGGGGGAGGAAACACCATATATTTT
-,-,TRBJ1-5,TRBV7-6,CASSLEGRGSNQPQHF,TGTGCCAGCAGCTTAGAGGGGAGGGGCAGCAATCAGCCCCAGCATTTT
-,-,TRBJ1-5,TRBV6-5,CASSYEAGRLQPQHF,TGTGCCAGCAGTTATGAGGCAGGGAGGTTACAGCCCCAGCATTTT
-,-,TRBJ1-5,TRBV7-8,CASSSPSGNQPQHF,TGTGCCAGCAGCTCCCCCTCTGGCAATCAGCCCCAGCATTTT
once,-,TRBJ2-1,TRBV11-3,CASSLDGFGGDSPPPGQFF,TGTGCCAGCAGCTTAGATGGTTTCGGGGGGGACAGTCCACCTCCAGGGCAGTTCTTC
-,TRBD1,TRBJ1-5,TRBV12-5,CASGLVGGVGQPQHF,TGTGCTAGTGGTTTGGTAGGGGGCGTGGGTCAGCCCCAGCATTTT
-,-,TRBJ2-3,TRBV5-8,CASSLDGSDTQYF,TGTGCCAGCAGCTTGGATGGGTCAGATACGCAGTATTTT
-,-,TRBJ1-5,TRBV28,CASSLGGKPQHF,TGTGCCAGCAGTTTGGGGGGGAAGCCCCAGCATTTT
-,TRBD1,TRBJ2-7,TRBV7-6,CASSTGQGVYEQYF,TGTGCCAGCAGCACGGGACAGGGGGTTTACGAGCAGTACTTC
-,TRBD1,TRBJ2-7,TRBV5-6,CASSELLRGLTNSYEQYF,TGTGCCAGCAGCGAGCTTTTGAGGGGGCTCACGAATTCCTACGAGCAGTACTTC
-,-,TRBJ1-1,TRBV2,CASSEEGVKTEAFF,TGTGCCAGCAGTGAAGAAGGGGTGAAGACTGAAGCTTTCTTT
-,TRBD2,TRBJ2-1,TRBV7-3,CASSPRTSGEQFF,TGTGCCAGCAGCCCGCGGACTAGTGGTGAGCAGTTCTTC
-,-,TRBJ2-7,TRBV7-2,CASSKLSSYEQYF,TGTGCCAGCAGCAAGCTGAGCTCCTACGAGCAGTACTTC
-,-,TRBJ1-2,TRBV9,CASSAGQVYGYTF,TGTGCCAGCAGCGCGGGACAAGTCTATGGCTACACCTTC
-,TRBD1,TRBJ2-5,TRBV7-9,CASSLEGAGAETQYF,TGTGCCAGCAGCCTTGAGGGGGCCGGCGCGGAGACCCAGTACTTC
-,-,TRBJ2-2,TRBV11-3,CASSLGPAYGNTGELFF,TGTGCCAGCAGCTTAGGCCCAGCCTACGGGAACACCGGGGAGCTGTTTTTT
-,-,TRBJ1-1,TRBV7-6,CASRKRGENTEAFF,TGTGCCAGCAGAAAAAGGGGGGAGAACACTGAAGCTTTCTTT
-,TRBD2,TRBJ2-1,TRBV11-2,CASSPNIAGGRYNEQFF,TGTGCCAGCAGTCCCAACATAGCGGGGGGGCGCTACAATGAGCAGTTCTTC
-,-,TRBJ1-1,TRBV5-1,CASRIGTSGNTEAFF,TGCGCCAGCAGGATTGGGACTTCGGGGAACACTGAAGCTTTCTTT